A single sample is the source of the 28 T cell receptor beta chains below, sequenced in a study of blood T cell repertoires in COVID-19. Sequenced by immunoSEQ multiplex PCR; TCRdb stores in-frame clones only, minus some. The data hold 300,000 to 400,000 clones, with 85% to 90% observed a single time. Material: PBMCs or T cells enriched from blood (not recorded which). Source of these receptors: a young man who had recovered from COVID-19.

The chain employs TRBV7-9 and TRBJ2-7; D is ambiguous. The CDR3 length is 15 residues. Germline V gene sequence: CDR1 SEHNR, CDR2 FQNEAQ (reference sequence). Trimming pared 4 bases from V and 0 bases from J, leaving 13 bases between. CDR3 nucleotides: TGTGCCAGCAGCTCCCCTTATAGGAGCTCCTACGAGCAGTACTTC. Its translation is CASSSPYRSSYEQYF.

For the CDR3, the DNA is TGTGCCAGCATGGGACAGGGGGCGCGAGGCTACACCTTC. This translates into CASMGQGARGYTF. This chain uses TRBV2 with TRBJ1-2, with TRBD1 matching over 12 bases. Trimming cost V 7 bases and J 8 bases; bases outside gene matches: 5. This CDR3 spans 13 amino acids. The germline V gene has CDR1 SNHLY and CDR2 FYNNEI. Using reference TRBV2 and TRBJ1-2 for the parts outside the CDR3, the full variable domain is EPEVTQTPSHQVTQMGQEVILRCVPISNHLYFYWYRQILGQKVEFLVSFYNNEISEKSEIFDDQFSVERPDGSNFTLKIRSTKLEDSAMYFCASMGQGARGYTFGSGTRLTVV.

CDR3 in DNA: TGTGCCAGCAGCTTAGGTTCCGGAGAGACCCAGTACTTC. Amino acid sequence: CASSLGSGETQYF. V gene TRBV7-9 combines with J gene TRBJ2-5; no clear D. V dropped 1 base and J dropped 4 bases, with 7 bases sitting between them. The CDR3 extends over 13 amino acids. The V gene's germline CDR1 is SEHNR and CDR2 FQNEAQ (reference sequence).

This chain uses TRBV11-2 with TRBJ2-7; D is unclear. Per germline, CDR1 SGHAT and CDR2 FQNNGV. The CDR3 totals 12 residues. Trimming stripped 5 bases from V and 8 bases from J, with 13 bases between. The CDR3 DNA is TGTGCCAGCAGCCCAAACCAGGTTCAGCAGTACTTC. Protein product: CASSPNQVQQYF.

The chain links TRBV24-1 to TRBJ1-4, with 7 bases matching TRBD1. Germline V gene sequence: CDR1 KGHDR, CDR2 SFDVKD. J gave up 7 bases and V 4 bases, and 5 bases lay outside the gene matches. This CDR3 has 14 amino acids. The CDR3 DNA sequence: TGTGCCACCAGTGACCCGGGGACAGCTGAAAAACTGTTTTTT. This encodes CATSDPGTAEKLFF.

Here the CDR3 reads CASSRGNQETQYF. In DNA form, the CDR3 reads TGTGCCAGCAGCCGAGGCAACCAAGAGACCCAGTACTTC. The chain uses TRBV3-1 (or the pseudogene TRBV3-2) and TRBJ2-5; no clear D. The ends were cut back, 4 bases at V and 0 bases at J, with 6 bases in the middle. CDR1 and CDR2 from the germline V gene are LGHDT and YNNKEL (reference sequence). The CDR3 length is 13 residues.

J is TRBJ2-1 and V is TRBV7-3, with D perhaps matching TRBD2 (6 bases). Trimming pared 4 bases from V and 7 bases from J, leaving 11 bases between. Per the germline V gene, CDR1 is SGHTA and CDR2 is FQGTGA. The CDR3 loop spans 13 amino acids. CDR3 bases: TGTGCCAGCAGCTATGGACTAACTAATGAGCAGTTCTTC. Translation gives CASSYGLTNEQFF.

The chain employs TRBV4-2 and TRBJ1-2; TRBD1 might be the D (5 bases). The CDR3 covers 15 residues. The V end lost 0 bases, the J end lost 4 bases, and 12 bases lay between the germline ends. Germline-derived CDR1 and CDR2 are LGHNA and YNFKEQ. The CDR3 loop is CASSQEKGGGYGYTF. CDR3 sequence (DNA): TGTGCCAGCAGCCAAGAGAAGGGCGGGGGCTATGGCTACACCTTC.

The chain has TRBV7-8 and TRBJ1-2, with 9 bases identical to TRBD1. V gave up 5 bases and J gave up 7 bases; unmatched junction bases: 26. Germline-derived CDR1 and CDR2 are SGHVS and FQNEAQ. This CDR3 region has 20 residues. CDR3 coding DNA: TGTGCCAGCAGCGATTACCGACTCCGGGACAGGGTGAAGAGGGGCTCTGGCTACACCTTC. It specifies CASSDYRLRDRVKRGSGYTF.

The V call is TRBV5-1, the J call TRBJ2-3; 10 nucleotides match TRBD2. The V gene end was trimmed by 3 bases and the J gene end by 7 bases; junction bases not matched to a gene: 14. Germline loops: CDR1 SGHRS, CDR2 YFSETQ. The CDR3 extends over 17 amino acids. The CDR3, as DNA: TGCGCCAGCAGCTACATGACAGCGGGGGGGTCTGGGAATACGCAGTATTTT. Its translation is CASSYMTAGGSGNTQYF.

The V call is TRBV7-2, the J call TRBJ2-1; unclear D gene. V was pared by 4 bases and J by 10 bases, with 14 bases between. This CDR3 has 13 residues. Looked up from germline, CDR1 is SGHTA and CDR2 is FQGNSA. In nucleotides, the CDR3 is TGTGCCAGCAGCTCTGCTTACGCTAGGGAGCAGTTCTTC. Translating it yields CASSSAYAREQFF.

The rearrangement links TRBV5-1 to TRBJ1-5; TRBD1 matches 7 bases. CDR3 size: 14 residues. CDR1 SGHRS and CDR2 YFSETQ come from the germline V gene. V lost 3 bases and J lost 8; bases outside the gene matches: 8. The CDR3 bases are TGCGCCAGCAGCTGGACAGGTTCCGGGGAGCCCCAGCATTTT. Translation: CASSWTGSGEPQHF.

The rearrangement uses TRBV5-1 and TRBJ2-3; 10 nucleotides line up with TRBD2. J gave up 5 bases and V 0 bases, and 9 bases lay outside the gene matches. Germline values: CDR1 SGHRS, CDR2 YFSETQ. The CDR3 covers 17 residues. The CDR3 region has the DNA TGCGCCAGCAGCTTGGCCTCGAGCGGGGGGGCATTAGATACGCAGTATTTT. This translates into CASSLASSGGALDTQYF. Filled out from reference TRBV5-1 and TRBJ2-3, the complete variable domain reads KAGVTQTPRYLIKTRGQQVTLSCSPISGHRSVSWYQQTPGQGLQFLFEYFSETQRNKGNFPGRFSGRQFSNSRSEMNVSTLELGDSALYLCASSLASSGGALDTQYFGPGTRLTVL.

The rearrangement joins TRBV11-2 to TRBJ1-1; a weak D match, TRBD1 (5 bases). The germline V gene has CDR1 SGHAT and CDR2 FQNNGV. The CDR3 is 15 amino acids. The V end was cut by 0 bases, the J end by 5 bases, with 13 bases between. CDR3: CASSLERWGGTEAFF. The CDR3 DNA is TGTGCCAGCAGCTTAGAAAGATGGGGGGGAACTGAAGCTTTCTTT. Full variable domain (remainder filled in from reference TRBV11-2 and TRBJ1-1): EAGVAQSPRYKIIEKRQSVAFWCNPISGHATLYWYQQILGQGPKLLIQFQNNGVVDDSQLPKDRFSAERLKGVDSTLKIQPAKLEDSAVYLCASSLERWGGTEAFFGQGTRLTVV.

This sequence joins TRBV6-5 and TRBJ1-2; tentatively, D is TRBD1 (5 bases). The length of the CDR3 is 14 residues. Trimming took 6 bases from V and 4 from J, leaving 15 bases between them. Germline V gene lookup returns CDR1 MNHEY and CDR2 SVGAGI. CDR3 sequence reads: CASRPQDGGYGYTF. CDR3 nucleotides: TGTGCCAGCAGACCCCAGGACGGGGGCTATGGCTACACCTTC.

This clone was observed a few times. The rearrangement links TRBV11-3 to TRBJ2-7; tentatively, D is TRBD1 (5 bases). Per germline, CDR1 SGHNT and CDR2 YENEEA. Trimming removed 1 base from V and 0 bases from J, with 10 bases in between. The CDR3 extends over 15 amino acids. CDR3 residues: CASSLASGPSYEQYF. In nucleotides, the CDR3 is TGTGCCAGCAGCTTAGCCTCAGGGCCCTCCTACGAGCAGTACTTC.

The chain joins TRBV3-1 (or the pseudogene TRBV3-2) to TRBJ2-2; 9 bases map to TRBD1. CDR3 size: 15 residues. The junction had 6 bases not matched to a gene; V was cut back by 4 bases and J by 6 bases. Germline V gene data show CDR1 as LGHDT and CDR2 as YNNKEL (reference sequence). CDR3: CASSPGTGWAGELFF. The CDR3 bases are TGTGCCAGCAGCCCCGGGACAGGGTGGGCCGGGGAGCTGTTTTTT.

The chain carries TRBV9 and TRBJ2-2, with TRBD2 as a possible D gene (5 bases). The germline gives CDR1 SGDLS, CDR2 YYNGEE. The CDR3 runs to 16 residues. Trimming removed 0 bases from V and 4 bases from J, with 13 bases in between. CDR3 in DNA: TGTGCCAGCAGCGTAGGAGGGCTAGCCATCACCGGGGAGCTGTTTTTT. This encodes CASSVGGLAITGELFF.

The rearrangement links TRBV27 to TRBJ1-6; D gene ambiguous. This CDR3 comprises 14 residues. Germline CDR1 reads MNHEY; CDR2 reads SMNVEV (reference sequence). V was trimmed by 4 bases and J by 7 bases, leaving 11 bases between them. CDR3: CASSWAGLNSPLHF. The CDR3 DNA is TGTGCCAGCAGTTGGGCGGGCTTGAATTCACCCCTCCACTTT.

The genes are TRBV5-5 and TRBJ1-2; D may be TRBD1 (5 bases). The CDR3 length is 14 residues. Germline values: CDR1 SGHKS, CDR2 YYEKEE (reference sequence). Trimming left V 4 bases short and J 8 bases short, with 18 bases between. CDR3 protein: CASSPAGRVEGYTF. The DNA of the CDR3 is TGTGCCAGCAGCCCCGCAGGGAGGGTGGAAGGCTACACCTTC.

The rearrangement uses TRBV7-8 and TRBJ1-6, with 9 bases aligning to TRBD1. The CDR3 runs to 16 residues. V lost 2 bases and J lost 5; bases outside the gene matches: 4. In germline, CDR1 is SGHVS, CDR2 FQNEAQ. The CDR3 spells CASSLYRTGDNSPLHF. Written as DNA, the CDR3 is TGTGCCAGCAGCTTATATCGGACAGGGGATAATTCACCCCTCCACTTT.

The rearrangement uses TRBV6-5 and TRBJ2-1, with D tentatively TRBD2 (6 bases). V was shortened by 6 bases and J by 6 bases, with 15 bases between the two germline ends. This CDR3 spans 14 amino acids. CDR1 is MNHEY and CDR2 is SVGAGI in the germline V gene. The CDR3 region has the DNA TGTGCCAGCAGGCTACCTAGCGCGTCCAATGAGCAGTTCTTC. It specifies CASRLPSASNEQFF.

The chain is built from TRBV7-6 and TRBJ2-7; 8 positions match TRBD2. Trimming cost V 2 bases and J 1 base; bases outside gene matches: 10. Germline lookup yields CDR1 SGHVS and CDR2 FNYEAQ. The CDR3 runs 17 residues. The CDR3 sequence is CASSLSRLAKRSYEQYF. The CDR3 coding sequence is TGTGCCAGCAGCTTAAGCCGACTAGCGAAAAGGTCCTACGAGCAGTACTTC.

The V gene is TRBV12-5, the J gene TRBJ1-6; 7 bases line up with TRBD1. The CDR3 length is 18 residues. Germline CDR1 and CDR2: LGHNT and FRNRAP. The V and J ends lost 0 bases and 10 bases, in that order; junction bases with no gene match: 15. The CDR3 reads CASGLVPGTVVRGSPLHF. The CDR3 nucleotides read TGTGCTAGTGGTTTGGTACCTGGGACAGTGGTCCGGGGATCACCCCTCCACTTT.

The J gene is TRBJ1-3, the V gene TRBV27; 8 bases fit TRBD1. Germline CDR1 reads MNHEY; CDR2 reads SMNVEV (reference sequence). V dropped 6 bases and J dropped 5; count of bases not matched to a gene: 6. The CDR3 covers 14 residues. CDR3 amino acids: CASRATGDRNTIYF. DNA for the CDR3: TGTGCCAGCAGGGCGACAGGGGATAGAAACACCATATATTTT.

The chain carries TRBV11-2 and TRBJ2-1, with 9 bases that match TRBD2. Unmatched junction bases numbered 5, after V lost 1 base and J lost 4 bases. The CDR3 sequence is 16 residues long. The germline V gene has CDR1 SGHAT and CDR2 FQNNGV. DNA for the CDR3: TGTGCCAGCAGCTTAGTCGGCGGGGGGGCATACAATGAGCAGTTCTTC. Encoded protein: CASSLVGGGAYNEQFF.

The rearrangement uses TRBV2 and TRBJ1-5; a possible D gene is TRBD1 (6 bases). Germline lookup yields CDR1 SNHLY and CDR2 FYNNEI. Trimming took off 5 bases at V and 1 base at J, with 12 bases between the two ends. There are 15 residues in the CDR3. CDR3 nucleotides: TGTGCCAGCAGTTACAGGGAAGGAAGCAATCAGCCCCAGCATTTT. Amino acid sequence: CASSYREGSNQPQHF.

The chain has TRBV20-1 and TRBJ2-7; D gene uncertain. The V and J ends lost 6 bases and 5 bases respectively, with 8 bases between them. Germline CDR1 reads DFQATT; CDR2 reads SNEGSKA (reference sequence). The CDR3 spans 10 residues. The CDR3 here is CSAQWDEQYF. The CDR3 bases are TGCAGTGCACAGTGGGACGAGCAGTACTTC.